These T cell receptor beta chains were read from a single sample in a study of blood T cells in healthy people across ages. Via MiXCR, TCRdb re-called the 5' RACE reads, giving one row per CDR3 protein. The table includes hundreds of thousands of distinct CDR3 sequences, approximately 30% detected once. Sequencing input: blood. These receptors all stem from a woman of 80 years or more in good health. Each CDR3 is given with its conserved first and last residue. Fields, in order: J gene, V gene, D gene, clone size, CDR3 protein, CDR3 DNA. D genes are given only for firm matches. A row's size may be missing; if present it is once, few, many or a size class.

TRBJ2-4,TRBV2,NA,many,CASRLQGIQYF,TGTGCCAGCAGACTACAGGGTATTCAGTACTTC
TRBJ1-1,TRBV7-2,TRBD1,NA,CASSFATGGSLGNTEAFF,TGTGCCAGCAGCTTTGCGACAGGGGGCTCATTAGGGAACACTGAAGCTTTCTTT
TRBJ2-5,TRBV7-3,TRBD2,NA,CASSSGLARGETQYF,TGTGCCAGCAGTTCCGGACTAGCGAGGGGTGAGACCCAGTACTTC
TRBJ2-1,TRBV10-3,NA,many,CAIRGGRTLGQFF,TGTGCCATCAGGGGGGGTCGCACCCTGGGGCAGTTCTTC
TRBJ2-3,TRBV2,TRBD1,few,CASSTGGVTDTQYF,TGTGCCAGCAGTACAGGGGGCGTCACAGATACGCAGTATTTT
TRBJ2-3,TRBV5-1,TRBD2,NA,CASSPKTSGSRTDTQYF,TGCGCCAGCAGCCCTAAGACTAGCGGGAGTCGCACAGATACGCAGTATTTT
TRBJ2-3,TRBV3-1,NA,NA,CASSQEGEDTQYF,TGTGCCAGCAGCCAAGAAGGAGAAGATACGCAGTATTTT
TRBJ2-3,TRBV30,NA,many,CAWSRSWAGATDTQYF,TGTGCCTGGAGTCGGAGTTGGGCGGGCGCTACAGATACGCAGTATTTT
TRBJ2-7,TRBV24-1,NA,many,CATSEDGQCRFYEQYF,TGTGCCACCAGTGAGGATGGACAGTGCCGCTTCTACGAGCAGTACTTC
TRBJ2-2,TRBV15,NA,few,CATTSGGHSFHTGELFF,TGTGCCACCACTTCCGGGGGACACAGTTTCCACACCGGGGAGCTGTTTTTT
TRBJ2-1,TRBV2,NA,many,CASSVQWTNEQFF,TGTGCCAGCAGTGTACAGTGGACCAATGAGCAGTTCTTC
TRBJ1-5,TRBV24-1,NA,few,CATSGPGGINQPQHF,TGTGCCACCAGTGGCCCGGGGGGCATTAATCAGCCCCAGCATTTT
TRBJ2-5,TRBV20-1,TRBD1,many,CSALQTGSQETQYF,TGCAGTGCCCTCCAGACAGGGTCCCAAGAGACCCAGTACTTC
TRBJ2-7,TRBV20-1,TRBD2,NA,CSARRLADSYEQYF,TGCAGTGCTAGGAGACTAGCGGACTCCTACGAGCAGTACTTC
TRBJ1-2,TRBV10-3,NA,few,CAISESGQPFYGYTF,TGTGCCATCAGTGAGTCAGGGCAGCCTTTCTATGGCTACACCTTC
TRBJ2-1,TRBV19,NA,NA,CASSEGRPTYNKQFF,TGTGCCAGTAGTGAGGGACGTCCAACCTACAATAAGCAGTTCTTC
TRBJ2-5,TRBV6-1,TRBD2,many,CASSAATSGEGTQYF,TGTGCCAGCAGTGCGGCGACTAGCGGGGAAGGGACCCAGTACTTC
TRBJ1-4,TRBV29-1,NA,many,CSVGAFIGEKLFF,TGCAGCGTTGGGGCCTTCATCGGGGAAAAACTGTTTTTT
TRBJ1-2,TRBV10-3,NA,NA,CAISESKGEDYGYTF,TGTGCCATCAGTGAGAGTAAAGGGGAAGACTATGGCTACACCTTC
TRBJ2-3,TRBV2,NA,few,CASNLRGEGTDTQYF,TGTGCCAGCAATCTCAGGGGAGAAGGCACAGATACGCAGTATTTT
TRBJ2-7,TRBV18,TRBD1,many,CASSHTPRTGAFSYEQYF,TGTGCCAGCTCACACACACCCCGGACAGGAGCATTCTCCTACGAGCAGTACTTC
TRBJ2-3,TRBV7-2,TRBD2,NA,CASSFRAGGRGTDTQYF,TGTGCCAGCAGCTTCAGAGCGGGGGGGCGGGGCACAGATACGCAGTATTTT
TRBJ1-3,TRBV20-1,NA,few,CSARTNLGNTIYF,TGCAGTGCTAGAACGAATTTGGGAAACACCATATATTTT
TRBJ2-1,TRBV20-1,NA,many,CSAPLGPGRYNEQFF,TGCAGTGCTCCCCTCGGCCCAGGGAGGTACAATGAGCAGTTCTTC
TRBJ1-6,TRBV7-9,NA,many,CASSLSGGADSPLHF,TGTGCCAGCAGCCTAAGTGGGGGGGCTGATTCACCCCTCCACTTT
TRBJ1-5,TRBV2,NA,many,CASSEARVSNQPQHF,TGTGCCAGCAGTGAAGCCAGGGTTAGCAATCAGCCCCAGCATTTT
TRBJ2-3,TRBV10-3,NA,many,CAIQGGTDTQYF,TGTGCCATTCAAGGGGGCACAGATACGCAGTATTTT
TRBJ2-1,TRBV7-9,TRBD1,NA,CASSPTGGIYNEQFF,TGTGCCAGCAGCCCGACAGGGGGAATTTACAATGAGCAGTTCTTC
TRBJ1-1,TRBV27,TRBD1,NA,CASSPPTGGSSEAFF,TGTGCCAGCAGTCCCCCGACAGGGGGCAGCTCTGAAGCTTTCTTT
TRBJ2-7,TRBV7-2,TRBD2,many,CASSRRTSGASYRYEQYF,TGTGCCAGCAGCAGACGGACTAGCGGGGCCTCCTATAGGTACGAGCAGTACTTC
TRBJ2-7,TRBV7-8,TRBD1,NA,CASSGRQGLTGEQYF,TGTGCCAGCAGTGGGAGACAGGGTCTCACGGGGGAGCAGTACTTC
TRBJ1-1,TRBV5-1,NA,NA,CASSLALGGNTGAFF,TGCGCCAGCAGCTTGGCTTTGGGGGGAAACACTGGAGCTTTCTTT
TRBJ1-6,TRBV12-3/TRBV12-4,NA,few,CASSSYFRLGNSPLHF,TGTGCCAGCAGTTCCTACTTTAGACTGGGTAATTCACCCCTCCACTTT
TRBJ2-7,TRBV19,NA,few,CASRGSSSYEQYF,TGTGCCAGCCGAGGGTCCAGCTCCTACGAGCAGTACTTC
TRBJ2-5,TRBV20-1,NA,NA,CSVPVRGWETQYF,TGCAGTGTCCCAGTCCGGGGTTGGGAGACCCAGTACTTC
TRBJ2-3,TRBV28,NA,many,CASSLGGRIDTQYF,TGTGCCAGCAGTTTAGGAGGGAGAATCGATACGCAGTATTTT
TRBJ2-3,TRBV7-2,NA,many,CASSWVGQTHDTQYF,TGTGCCAGCAGCTGGGTGGGGCAGACTCACGATACGCAGTATTTT
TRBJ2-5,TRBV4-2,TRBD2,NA,CASSQGGAGGPRETQYF,TGTGCCAGCAGCCAAGGTGGAGCGGGGGGGCCTAGAGAGACCCAGTACTTC
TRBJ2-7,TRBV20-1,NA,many,CSAREPTKEQYF,TGCAGTGCTAGAGAACCAACTAAAGAGCAGTACTTC
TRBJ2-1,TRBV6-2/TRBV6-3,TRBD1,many,CASTRGLEQFF,TGTGCCAGCACGAGGGGGCTTGAGCAGTTCTTC
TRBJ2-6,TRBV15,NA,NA,CATSSDSTGVNVLTF,TGTGCCACCAGCAGCGACAGTACTGGGGTCAACGTCCTGACTTTC
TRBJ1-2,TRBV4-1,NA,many,CASSQAVLYGYTF,TGCGCCAGCAGCCAGGCAGTGTTATATGGCTACACCTTC
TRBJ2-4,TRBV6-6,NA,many,CASRTRENIQYF,TGTGCCAGCAGAACCAGGGAAAACATTCAGTACTTC
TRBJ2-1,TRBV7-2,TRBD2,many,CASSLVGTSGVLSANEQFF,TGTGCCAGCAGCTTAGTAGGGACTAGCGGGGTTCTCTCCGCCAATGAGCAGTTCTTC
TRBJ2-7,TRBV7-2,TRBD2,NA,CASSLRAGDPFYEQYF,TGTGCCAGCAGCTTACGAGCGGGGGATCCCTTCTACGAGCAGTACTTC
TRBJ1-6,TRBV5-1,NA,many,CASSPGGTVSEPLHF,TGCGCCAGCAGCCCCGGGGGGACTGTTAGTGAACCCCTCCACTTT
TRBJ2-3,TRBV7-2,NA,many,CASSPLAAGPSTDTQYF,TGTGCCAGCAGCCCTTTAGCTGCGGGGCCTAGCACAGATACGCAGTATTTT
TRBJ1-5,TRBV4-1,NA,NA,CASRQDGLSNQPQHF,TGCGCCAGCAGACAAGATGGGTTGAGCAACCAGCCCCAGCATTTT
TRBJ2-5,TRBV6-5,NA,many,CASSYSSSSGQGQETQYF,TGTGCCAGCAGTTACTCGAGTTCGTCGGGCCAGGGCCAAGAGACCCAGTACTTC
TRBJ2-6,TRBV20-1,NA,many,CSAPPHGAPGANVLTF,TGCAGTGCTCCACCCCACGGGGCTCCTGGGGCCAACGTCCTGACTTTC